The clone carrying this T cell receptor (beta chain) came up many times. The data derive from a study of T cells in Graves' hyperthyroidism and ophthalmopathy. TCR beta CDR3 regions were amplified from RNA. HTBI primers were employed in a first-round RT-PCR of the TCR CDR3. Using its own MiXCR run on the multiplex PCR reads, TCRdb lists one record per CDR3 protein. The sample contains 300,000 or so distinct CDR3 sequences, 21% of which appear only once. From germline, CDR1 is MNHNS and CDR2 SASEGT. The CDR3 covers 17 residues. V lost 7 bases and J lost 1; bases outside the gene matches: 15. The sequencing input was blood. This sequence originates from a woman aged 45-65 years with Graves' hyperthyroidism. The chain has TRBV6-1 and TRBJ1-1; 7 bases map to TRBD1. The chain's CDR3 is CASTKTNRGMGNTEAFF. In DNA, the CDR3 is TGTGCCAGCACTAAAACAAACAGGGGCATGGGGAACACTGAAGCTTTCTTT.